This entry features one T cell receptor beta chain sequence. There is no known antigen for this receptor. Within one base of it there is no much larger clone, and no base qualities were kept. To prepare the library, the immunoSEQ multiplex PCR assay was applied. For the multiplex PCR, a mixture combining 60 forward primers for TCR Vbeta segments and 13 reverse primers for TCR Jbeta segments was used. The CDR3 region of rearranged TCR beta genes was amplified from genomic DNA by a multiplex PCR assay. Amplified TCR beta libraries were sequenced as 87-base-pair reads on the Illumina HiSeq System. The study's own analysis went as follows. A later analysis counted 75 million to 100 million unique TCR beta chains across the roughly 700 repertoires, and 10 million to 11 million of these chains were shared by at least two donors. A nearest-neighbor algorithm error-corrected the raw reads and collapsed the reads into unique sequences, merging closely related sequences to remove PCR and sequencing errors. To assign V, D and J gene segments, CDR3 sequences were aligned to IMGT reference sequences. For a sequence to be retained, at least a six-nucleotide match to both a V gene segment and a J gene segment was required. Rearrangements were called productive when the CDR3 lacked stop codons and stayed in frame with V and J; all others were non-productive. Following IMGT convention, CDR3 was defined as the stretch from the second conserved V-encoded cysteine to the conserved J-encoded phenylalanine. Sequences without an unambiguous match to a single V gene segment were excluded from the earlier analysis of 500 to 700 of the donors. An earlier analysis of several hundred of the donors called V segments functional above 56.7% productive rearrangements and segregating when the between-donor standard deviation exceeded 5%. A statistical classification framework was built to diagnose cytomegalovirus status from the catalog of TCR beta chain sequences. In a later analysis, TCR nucleotide sequences were compared against IMGT/GENE-DB human TR gene sequences so that V and J genes could be assigned. In a later analysis, CDR3 sequences and most-parsimonious VDJ recombination scenarios were assigned using the TCRdist pipeline. A later analysis defined each TCR beta chain by its CDR3 amino acid sequence plus V-gene family, and excluded reads lacking a unique V-gene family. In a later analysis, 500 to 650 highly shared, low-generation-probability nucleotide sequences were removed to address suspected cross-contamination and a sequencing artifact. In a later analysis, a clonal expansion index was calculated for each public chain from normalized within-repertoire ranks of inferred template counts. A later analysis computed generation probabilities with a VDJ recombination model fitted to out-of-frame rearrangements, and checked the results against IGoR. In a later analysis, hypergeometric tests were used to score TCR-TCR, TCR-HLA and TCR-CMV co-occurrence, with a repertoire-size bias correction applied to TCR pairs. In a later analysis, false discovery rates were estimated by permuting HLA or CMV assignments 20 times. In a later analysis, co-occurring TCRs were grouped with DBSCAN, and TCRdist sequence similarity was added when clustering was performed within HLA-allele-positive subsets. Repertoires with fewer than 30,000 or more than 120,000 public chains, plus five repertoires with anomalous nucleotide sharing, were excluded from co-occurrence clustering. Drawn from immuneACCESS, this table holds only the in-frame rearrangements with V and J called that TCRdb kept. Clones are partly lost; checked studies trace under half to an unresolved V gene and leave the rest unexplained. V, J and clone size were drawn from that table, and D and trimming were deduced from the DNA. The sample records some 200,000 clones, about four fifths of which are singletons. The ten largest account for 2.9% of the sample.

The source of the sample is a study of cytomegalovirus exposure and HLA in healthy donors (dated by TCRdb to the late 2010s). Describing the broader study: According to an earlier analysis of a few hundred of the donors, about 170 million T cells yielded roughly 110 million unique TCR beta sequences and about 300 Gb of sequence data. Among the roughly 390 genotyped donors, under 90% belonged to the genetic ancestry cluster associated with self-reported Caucasian donors. HLA typing covered class I and class II loci at four-digit resolution. Along with the approximately 670-subject first cohort, a separate validation cohort of over a hundred different subjects was used. Approximately 300 gigabases of sequencing data and around 80 million unique TCR sequences made up an early release that covered several hundred HLA-typed donors. To decide whether each TCR beta V gene segment behaved as functional or pseudogenic, an earlier analysis of some 600 of the donors relied on high-throughput TCR beta sequencing. Every discovery cohort repertoire had been produced on one sequencing platform. Five DR-DQ haplotypes were handled as single units for association and clustering because linkage in the cohort was strong. Genome-wide SNP genotypes for about three fifths of the roughly 670 donors were used in a later genetic analysis, which treated that subset as a discovery cohort. Rather than using new phenotypic data, the later analysis identified candidate immune exposures from TCR beta sequences and from how often those sequences occurred across donors. A later analysis re-examined previously published TCR beta repertoires from more than 650 donors and added high-resolution HLA genotyping to investigate patterns of TCR occurrence. The study combined high-throughput TCR immunosequencing, statistical association of individual TCRs with disease status, and machine learning to predict cytomegalovirus infection status. Using immunosequencing, the study profiled T cell repertoires from fewer than 700 subjects and related those repertoires to cytomegalovirus serostatus. The aim of the study was to test whether cataloging public T cell receptors could identify signatures of past pathogen exposure. Among 398 genotyped donors of the cohort, an average of about 240,000 unique TCR beta nucleotide sequences were sequenced per donor, around 20% of them non-productive. The number of donors typed differed by locus, with about 629-630 for A, B, C, DRB1 and DQB1, 522 for DQA1, over 600 for DPA1, and some 440 for DPB1. Donor age, sex, ethnicity and CMV serostatus were compiled together with the repertoire data.

The cohort consisted of 600 to 700 healthy bone marrow donors. At the time of sampling, every cohort member was nominally healthy, though immune exposures that went unrecorded were likely present. The donor was CMV seronegative and was included in the group of over 300 seronegative cohort members. Each donor provided a peripheral blood sample, and peripheral blood mononuclear cells were used for TCR beta sequencing. Genomic DNA extraction from the blood cell samples was performed with the Qiagen DNeasy Blood Extraction Kit. Spanning cysteine to phenylalanine, the CDR3 consists of 14 amino acids. The retained sequence is limited to the CDR3, 42 bases, with the frame set at the first base. The germline V gene sets CDR1 to KGHSY and CDR2 to FQNENV. Germline trimming: 4 bases from V, 11 bases from J; junction bases outside gene matches: 12. Here is what the overall study found, with its caveats: A later analysis found that HLA-associated TCR beta chains were more clonally expanded and had lower generation probabilities than equally common non-associated chains. HLA typing was unavailable for some donors at each locus, so association tests used only the typed subset. Most TCR sequences were observed very rarely across donors, whereas some public TCRs were present in many individuals. The study listed around 160 TCR beta chains as associated with cytomegalovirus. This cohort had only TCR beta chains sequenced, and the lack of alpha or paired-chain data limited which features could be detected. Correlated functional status among segregating V segments might be attributable to linkage disequilibrium, but an unknown experimental factor could not be ruled out. A few of the identified cytomegalovirus-associated TCR beta chains were confirmed in vitro to be specific for cytomegalovirus antigens. A later analysis found that TCR association rates varied across HLA loci, with DRB1 alleles showing the most associated TCRs and HLA-C alleles the fewest. The authors suggested that the approach could potentially be generalized to other disease states and immunological phenotypes. Sequencing depth was assumed to be roughly uniform across donors in the presence/absence analyses, though that assumption may not hold. The classifier was reported to diagnose cytomegalovirus status with high specificity and sensitivity in both the original and validation cohorts. In a later genetic analysis, fewer N-insertions in productive TCRs were reported among donors in an Asian-associated ancestry cluster than the approximately 670-donor mean. Assigning TCR associations to individual alleles was difficult when HLA alleles, especially DR and DQ, strongly co-occurred. In a later analysis, several top co-occurrence clusters were reported to appear linked to parvovirus B19, influenza, CMV and Epstein-Barr virus. A further reported finding was that TCR beta sequences accurately predicted the HLA-A and HLA-B alleles for most subjects in the first cohort. The only immune exposure information available for the cohort was CMV serostatus. In a later analysis, most CMV-associated TCR beta chains were found to appear HLA-restricted, with HLA associations seemingly driven largely by CMV exposure. A later analysis associated 15,000 to 20,000 TCR beta sequences with specific HLA alleles at a false discovery rate of 0.05. The sequencing pipeline was judged likely to have produced a cluster of highly shared sequence variants as a technical artifact. About 17 rarely observed V segments, including chromosome 9 orphons, were excluded from the earlier analysis of several hundred of the donors because counts were too low. A later genetic analysis associated a missense DCLRE1C variant with V-gene and J-gene trimming of TCR beta chains, and an independent cohort replicated the association. In an earlier analysis of 587 of the donors, most TCR beta V segments appeared in productive rearrangements about 90% or about 30% of the time, broadly matching IMGT annotations. Because the 87-base-pair reads could not distinguish some IMGT-functional V segments, including TRBV6-2 and TRBV6-3, those segments were excluded.

The source of this sequence is a female donor in good health and CMV-seronegative. The receptor chain draws on TRBV16 and TRBJ2-5; TRBD1 lines up with 8 middle nucleotides. The material sequenced was PBMCs. The DNA sequence is TGTGCCAGCAGCCCTTCGGACAGGGCTAGAGAGCAGTACTTC. This translates into CASSPSDRAREQYF.